A selection of T cell receptor beta chains follows, all from one sample in a study of blood T cells in healthy people across ages. TCRdb re-called the 5' RACE reads through MiXCR, storing one row per CDR3 protein. Of 650,000 to 950,000 distinct CDR3 sequences in the sample, more than 40% were seen once. Sequencing was performed on blood. Every receptor here comes from a man in his sixties in good health. CDR3s include the opening cysteine and the closing phenylalanine or tryptophan. A D gene is named only where the DNA matches it firmly. Clone size, where shown, is once, few, many, or a class for clones that have expanded.

V gene: TRBV7-2; J gene: TRBJ2-7; D gene: NA; clone size: many; CDR3 protein: CASRSKTNSYEQYF; CDR3 DNA: TGTGCCAGCCGATCAAAAACGAACTCCTACGAGCAGTACTTC
V gene: TRBV12-3/TRBV12-4; J gene: TRBJ2-3; D gene: TRBD1; clone size: NA; CDR3 protein: CASSLISGTGGRTDTQYF; CDR3 DNA: TGTGCCAGCAGTTTAATCTCGGGGACAGGGGGCCGCACAGATACGCAGTATTTT
V gene: TRBV7-2; J gene: TRBJ2-4; D gene: NA; clone size: NA; CDR3 protein: CASSLAPGKNIQYF; CDR3 DNA: TGTGCCAGCAGCTTAGCTCCGGGTAAAAACATTCAGTACTTC
V gene: TRBV4-3; J gene: TRBJ1-2; D gene: TRBD1; clone size: NA; CDR3 protein: CASSQADRASYGYTF; CDR3 DNA: TGCGCCAGCAGCCAAGCAGACAGGGCAAGCTATGGCTACACCTTC
V gene: TRBV27; J gene: TRBJ2-1; D gene: TRBD1; clone size: NA; CDR3 protein: CASSLRGQGVTNEQFF; CDR3 DNA: TGTGCCAGCAGTTTACGGGGACAGGGAGTTACAAATGAGCAGTTCTTC
V gene: TRBV20-1; J gene: TRBJ2-5; D gene: NA; clone size: few; CDR3 protein: CSARGVQGNQETQYF; CDR3 DNA: TGCAGTGCTAGAGGGGTTCAGGGTAATCAGGAGACCCAGTACTTC
V gene: TRBV15; J gene: TRBJ1-2; D gene: TRBD1; clone size: NA; CDR3 protein: CATSRDQGENYGYTF; CDR3 DNA: TGTGCCACCAGCAGAGACCAGGGGGAGAACTATGGCTACACCTTC
V gene: TRBV4-3; J gene: TRBJ2-7; D gene: NA; clone size: NA; CDR3 protein: CASSQVRGAIEQYF; CDR3 DNA: TGCGCCAGCAGCCAAGTCCGGGGGGCGATCGAGCAGTACTTC
V gene: TRBV3-1; J gene: TRBJ2-1; D gene: NA; clone size: few; CDR3 protein: CASSQSGRSYNEQFF; CDR3 DNA: TGTGCCAGCAGCCAATCGGGACGCTCCTACAATGAGCAGTTCTTC
V gene: TRBV20-1; J gene: TRBJ2-1; D gene: NA; clone size: few; CDR3 protein: CSARNRVRNNEQFF; CDR3 DNA: TGCAGTGCTAGAAACAGGGTTAGAAACAATGAGCAGTTCTTC
V gene: TRBV6-2/TRBV6-3; J gene: TRBJ2-3; D gene: TRBD2; clone size: NA; CDR3 protein: CASSTSGGGPDTQYF; CDR3 DNA: TGTGCCAGCAGCACTAGCGGGGGGGGACCAGATACGCAGTATTTT
V gene: TRBV3-1; J gene: TRBJ2-3; D gene: TRBD1; clone size: NA; CDR3 protein: CASSQDVGLTGDTDTQYF; CDR3 DNA: TGTGCCAGCAGCCAAGACGTAGGTCTTACAGGGGACACAGATACGCAGTATTTT
V gene: TRBV5-1; J gene: TRBJ1-5; D gene: NA; clone size: NA; CDR3 protein: CASSVEGGNQPQHF; CDR3 DNA: TGCGCCAGCAGCGTCGAGGGAGGCAATCAGCCCCAGCATTTT
V gene: TRBV7-2; J gene: TRBJ2-4; D gene: NA; clone size: few; CDR3 protein: CASSFRVNGDIQYF; CDR3 DNA: TGTGCCAGCAGCTTCCGGGTCAACGGAGACATTCAGTACTTC
V gene: TRBV7-9; J gene: TRBJ1-4; D gene: NA; clone size: few; CDR3 protein: CASSFLGSTNEKLFF; CDR3 DNA: TGTGCCAGCAGCTTCTTGGGCTCAACTAATGAAAAACTGTTTTTT
V gene: TRBV12-3/TRBV12-4; J gene: TRBJ1-2; D gene: TRBD1; clone size: NA; CDR3 protein: CASSLGQRYGYTF; CDR3 DNA: TGTGCCAGCAGTTTGGGACAGCGATATGGCTACACCTTC
V gene: TRBV2; J gene: TRBJ2-5; D gene: NA; clone size: NA; CDR3 protein: CASSEDWKETQYF; CDR3 DNA: TGTGCCAGCAGTGAAGATTGGAAAGAGACCCAGTACTTC
V gene: TRBV7-2; J gene: TRBJ2-7; D gene: NA; clone size: NA; CDR3 protein: CASSSPLKGEARYEQYF; CDR3 DNA: TGTGCCAGCAGCTCACCCCTTAAGGGGGAGGCCCGCTACGAGCAGTACTTC